This entry lists 25 T cell receptor beta chains sequenced from one sample in a study of blood T cells in healthy people across ages. The use of a sample-barcoded 5' primer and a J-beta primer mix characterized a second PCR of about 7 to 12 cycles. From the 5' RACE reads, TCRdb called clonotypes with MiXCR, one entry per CDR3 protein. This sample yields hundreds of thousands of distinct CDR3 sequences, of which about 48% are seen a single time; about an eighth belongs to the top ten. Sequenced: blood. Receptors originate from a man younger than 45 in good health.

This clonotype was found once. The chain couples TRBV12-3 or TRBV12-4 to TRBJ2-6; maybe TRBD2 (5 bases). The germline V and J ends were trimmed by 6 bases and 1 base, with 7 bases remaining between them. CDR3 size: 14 residues. CDR3 residues: CASRWESGANVLTF. The CDR3 DNA reads as TGTGCCAGCAGGTGGGAGTCTGGGGCCAACGTCCTGACTTTC.

The genes are TRBV4-2 and TRBJ2-3, with 9 bases aligning to TRBD1. V shed 4 bases and J 4 bases; nucleotides not matched to a gene: 12. Germline CDR1 reads LGHNA; CDR2 reads YNFKEQ. The CDR3 length is 17 residues. CDR3: CASSRLREQGAADTQYF. The CDR3 nucleotides are TGTGCCAGCAGCCGCCTCAGAGAACAGGGGGCGGCAGATACGCAGTATTTT.

V and J are TRBV28 and TRBJ1-2, with TRBD1 matching 9 bases. CDR1 and CDR2 (germline): MDHEN, SYDVKM. The trim removed 3 bases at V and 2 bases at J, leaving 4 bases unmatched. This CDR3 spans 15 amino acids. The CDR3 reads CASSFAGTGNYGYTF. The CDR3 region has the DNA TGTGCCAGCAGTTTCGCCGGGACAGGGAACTATGGCTACACCTTC.

This clonotype has more than one count but fewer than ten. This sequence joins TRBV20-1 and TRBJ2-7; a possible D gene is TRBD2 (5 bases). The CDR3 contains 15 residues. Per the germline V gene, CDR1 is DFQATT and CDR2 is SNEGSKA (reference sequence). Between the trimmed V and J ends, which lost 0 bases and 4 bases, there was a span of 16 bases. The CDR3 nucleotides read TGCAGTGCTAGAGATCTTGGGTCAGCGGCTTACGAGCAGTACTTC. Translated: CSARDLGSAAYEQYF.

This sequence joins TRBV12-3 or TRBV12-4 and TRBJ2-7; 10 nucleotides align to TRBD1. V shed 6 bases and J 0 bases; nucleotides not matched to a gene: 8. The CDR3 loop spans 16 amino acids. The CDR3 region has the DNA TGTGCCAGCAGCCTCGGGGGGACAGGGGCCTCCTACGAGCAGTACTTC. It specifies CASSLGGTGASYEQYF.

This clonotype was counted only a few times. This chain joins TRBV30 and TRBJ2-5; D unresolved. With 4 bases removed from V and 3 bases from J, the gap between germline ends came to 15 bases. The length of the CDR3 is 14 residues. The germline V gene has CDR1 GTSNPN and CDR2 SVGIG (reference sequence). The chain's CDR3 is CAWKVGPGEETQYF. The CDR3 DNA follows: TGTGCCTGGAAAGTTGGGCCTGGCGAAGAGACCCAGTACTTC.

The chain is built from TRBV7-9 and TRBJ2-4, with TRBD2 as a possible D gene (6 bases). TRBJ2-7 matches the DNA end more closely, so the J call is doubtful. The length of the CDR3 is 13 residues. Germline V lookup: CDR1 SEHNR, CDR2 FQNEAQ (reference sequence). CDR3: CASSPTSTYEQYF. The DNA for the CDR3 is TGTGCCAGCAGCCCTACTAGCACCTACGAGCAGTACTTC.

This clonotype occurred a few times. This chain joins TRBV12-5 and TRBJ2-7, with TRBD1 matching 9 bases. J was trimmed by 3 bases and V by 5 bases; bases with no gene match: 2. Germline CDR1 LGHNT, CDR2 FRNRAP. This CDR3 contains 13 residues. The CDR3 protein is CASGPGQGYEQYF. In nucleotides, the CDR3 is TGTGCTAGTGGTCCGGGACAGGGCTACGAGCAGTACTTC.

The chain is built from TRBV2 and TRBJ2-1; possibly TRBD1 or TRBD2 for D (7 bases each). Trimming took 6 bases from V and 5 from J, leaving 20 bases between them. The CDR3 is made up of 16 amino acids. From germline, CDR1 is SNHLY and CDR2 FYNNEI. The CDR3 protein is CASRNRRQGGDNEQFF. Here the CDR3 DNA reads TGTGCCAGCAGGAACCGCCGGCAGGGGGGGGACAATGAGCAGTTCTTC.

This clonotype showed up just a few times. The chain links TRBV11-3 to TRBJ2-1; TRBD2 aligns across 13 bases. CDR3 length equals 15 residues. The trim removed 5 bases at V and 7 bases at J, leaving 5 bases unmatched. CDR1 is SGHNT and CDR2 is YENEEA in the germline V gene. The CDR3 sequence: CASSLGTSGANEQFF. DNA for the CDR3: TGTGCCAGCAGCCTTGGGACTAGCGGGGCAAATGAGCAGTTCTTC.

The sample holds a few counts of this clonotype. The rearrangement links TRBV28 to TRBJ2-5; 10 bases match TRBD1. Near its end, the DNA agrees better with TRBJ2-7, so the J call may be wrong. Germline CDR1 is MDHEN and CDR2 is SYDVKM. The length of the CDR3 is 16 residues. In DNA form, the CDR3 reads TGTGCCAGCAGCTCCCCGGGACAGGGGAAGCCTTACGAGCAGTACTTC. Residues: CASSSPGQGKPYEQYF.

The gene calls are TRBV9 and TRBJ2-1; 7 positions agree with TRBD1. Unmatched junction bases numbered 5, after V lost 2 bases and J lost 6 bases. The CDR3 is 14 amino acids. Germline CDR1 and CDR2: SGDLS and YYNGEE. CDR3: CASSVGQWGNEQFF. Written as DNA, the CDR3 is TGTGCCAGCAGCGTGGGACAGTGGGGCAATGAGCAGTTCTTC.

The V call is TRBV12-3 or TRBV12-4, the J call TRBJ1-5; no clear D. V lost 5 bases, J lost 0 bases, and 8 bases lay in between. This CDR3 region has 14 residues. The chain's CDR3 is CASSRGNSNQPQHF. The CDR3 DNA reads TGTGCCAGCAGTCGGGGAAATAGCAATCAGCCCCAGCATTTT.

The chain joins TRBV7-2 to TRBJ1-5; no firm D call. With 5 bases removed from V and 6 bases from J, the gap between germline ends came to 14 bases. The germline V gene has CDR1 SGHTA and CDR2 FQGNSA. The CDR3 is made up of 14 amino acids. CDR3 coding DNA: TGTGCCAGCAGCCCTGGGCGGTCCACTCAGCCCCAGCATTTT. Its protein product is CASSPGRSTQPQHF.

This clonotype has a single count. The V and J genes are TRBV20-1 and TRBJ2-7; 7 nucleotides match TRBD1. V trimming: 4 bases; J trimming: 1 base; junction bases outside the gene matches: 7. The CDR3 runs 14 residues. The germline V gene encodes CDR1 DFQATT and CDR2 SNEGSKA (reference sequence). DNA for the CDR3: TGCAGTGCTAACGGGGACAGTAGTTCCTACGAGCAGTACTTC. Amino acids: CSANGDSSSYEQYF.

The rearrangement links TRBV20-1 to TRBJ2-1, with D perhaps TRBD2 (6 bases). With 0 bases removed from V and 9 bases from J, the gap between germline ends came to 12 bases. The germline V gene has CDR1 DFQATT and CDR2 SNEGSKA (reference sequence). This CDR3 contains 13 residues. The CDR3 bases are TGCAGTGCTAGAGATCTTGCCGGGGGTGAGCAGTTCTTC. It translates to CSARDLAGGEQFF.

The chain links TRBV27 to TRBJ1-2, with no clear D. Germline CDR1 and CDR2: MNHEY and SMNVEV (reference sequence). The V and J ends lost 7 bases and 8 bases respectively, with 20 bases between them. CDR3 length: 14 amino acids. CDR3 in amino acids: CASTHPGQSGGYTF. CDR3 in DNA: TGTGCCAGCACCCATCCGGGTCAATCGGGAGGCTACACCTTC.

This clonotype was seen only a few times. The J gene is TRBJ2-1, the V gene TRBV28; 9 bases match TRBD1. From germline, CDR1 is MDHEN and CDR2 SYDVKM. J gave up 8 bases and V 6 bases, and 11 bases lay outside the gene matches. This CDR3 region has 15 residues. The CDR3 DNA follows: TGTGCCAGCAGCGTCCACACAGGGGGCATGGATGAGCAGTTCTTC. It yields the protein CASSVHTGGMDEQFF.

The chain employs TRBV13 and TRBJ2-4, with 11 bases fitting TRBD1. The J call may be mistaken, given a closer DNA end match to TRBJ2-7. Per germline, CDR1 PRHDT and CDR2 FYEKMQ (reference sequence). This CDR3 comprises 17 residues. CDR3 in DNA: TGTGCCAGCAGCTTAGACATAGGGGACAGGGGGTCCTACGAGCAGTACTTC. Protein product: CASSLDIGDRGSYEQYF.

J is TRBJ2-3 and V is TRBV4-1; D uncertain. The germline gives CDR1 MGHRA, CDR2 YSYEKL. V lost 2 bases and J 3 bases, leaving 9 bases between the germline ends. CDR3 length: 14 amino acids. The CDR3 nucleotides read TGCGCCAGCAGCCAACCAATCATAACAGATACGCAGTATTTT. Its translation is CASSQPIITDTQYF.

The genes are TRBV20-1 and TRBJ2-3; TRBD2 agrees at 10 bases. CDR3 length equals 13 residues. The germline CDR1 and CDR2 sequences are DFQATT and SNEGSKA (reference sequence). V trimming: 2 bases; J trimming: 6 bases; junction bases outside the gene matches: 2. The CDR3 DNA is TGCAGTGCTAGAAGCGGGGGGGTGGATACGCAGTATTTT. Amino acids: CSARSGGVDTQYF.

This clonotype was recorded only once. This chain connects TRBV3-1 to TRBJ2-4, with 12 bases fitting TRBD1. Germline V CDR1 and CDR2: LGHDT, YNNKEL (reference sequence). V was pared by 4 bases and J by 9 bases, with 7 bases of the junction left unmatched. This CDR3 is built from 15 residues. The CDR3 protein is CASSPWDRGQGIQYF. The DNA for the CDR3 is TGTGCCAGCAGCCCTTGGGACAGGGGGCAAGGCATTCAGTACTTC. Complete variable domain (other parts from reference TRBV3-1 and TRBJ2-4): DTAVSQTPKYLVTQMGNDKSIKCEQNLGHDTMYWYKQDSKKFLKIMFSYNNKELIINETVPNRFSPKSPDKAHLNLHINSLELGDSAVYFCASSPWDRGQGIQYFGAGTRLSVL.

The CDR3 region is CASSQGELRRNYGYTF. CDR3 in DNA: TGTGCCAGCAGCCAAGGGGAGTTACGCAGGAACTATGGCTACACCTTC. The chain employs TRBV4-2 and TRBJ1-2; D not resolved. CDR1 LGHNA and CDR2 YNFKEQ come from the germline V gene. There are 16 residues in the CDR3. V gave up 1 base and J gave up 2 bases, with 14 bases separating them.

This clonotype was counted many times. The chain uses TRBV6-2 or TRBV6-3 and TRBJ2-1; D possibly matches TRBD1 or TRBD2 (5 bases each). The length of the CDR3 is 11 residues. V was clipped by 6 bases and J by 15 bases, with 15 bases between them. Germline CDR1 is MNHEY and CDR2 is SVGEGT. The CDR3 loop is CASSFRDVAFF. The CDR3 DNA reads TGTGCCAGCAGCTTCCGGGACGTAGCGTTCTTC.

The V gene is TRBV10-3, the J gene TRBJ2-2; either TRBD1 or TRBD2 may supply D (6 bases each). V was trimmed by 5 bases and J by 5 bases, leaving 15 bases between them. CDR1 and CDR2 (germline): ENHRY, SYGVKD. CDR3 length: 15 amino acids. CDR3 loop: CAISLNQGRTGELFF. The CDR3 DNA reads TGTGCCATCAGTTTGAATCAGGGGAGGACCGGGGAGCTGTTTTTT.